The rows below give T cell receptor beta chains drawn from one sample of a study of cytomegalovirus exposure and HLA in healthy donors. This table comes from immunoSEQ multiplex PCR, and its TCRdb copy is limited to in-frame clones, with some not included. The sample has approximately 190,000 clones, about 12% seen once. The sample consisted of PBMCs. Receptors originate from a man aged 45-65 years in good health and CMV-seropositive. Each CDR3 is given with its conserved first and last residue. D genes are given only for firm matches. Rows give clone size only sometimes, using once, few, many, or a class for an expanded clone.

CDR3aa: CASSRGRGNTIYF; CDR3nt: TGTGCCAGCTCAAGGGGCCGAGGAAACACCATATATTTT; d_gene: NA; v_gene: TRBV18; abundance: few; j_gene: TRBJ1-3
CDR3aa: CASSEGLTFSNEQFF; CDR3nt: TGTGCCAGCAGTGAGGGCTTAACGTTCAGCAATGAGCAGTTCTTC; d_gene: NA; v_gene: TRBV2; abundance: NA; j_gene: TRBJ2-1
CDR3aa: CASSQDLWGANTGELFF; CDR3nt: TGCGCCAGCAGCCAAGATTTGTGGGGGGCGAACACCGGGGAGCTGTTTTTT; d_gene: NA; v_gene: TRBV4-1; abundance: few; j_gene: TRBJ2-2
CDR3aa: CASSFSRGGFGNNEQFF; CDR3nt: TGTGCCAGCAGCTTTTCCCGGGGGGGCTTTGGGAACAATGAGCAGTTCTTC; d_gene: TRBD2; v_gene: TRBV7-2; abundance: few; j_gene: TRBJ2-1
CDR3aa: CASSSQQVDSGANVLTF; CDR3nt: TGTGCCAGCAGCTCCCAACAGGTAGACTCTGGGGCCAACGTCCTGACTTTC; d_gene: NA; v_gene: TRBV7-3; abundance: few; j_gene: TRBJ2-6
CDR3aa: CASSPYYGYTF; CDR3nt: TGTGCCAGCAGTCCTTATTATGGCTACACCTTC; d_gene: NA; v_gene: TRBV6-1; abundance: NA; j_gene: TRBJ1-2
CDR3aa: CAWGRDSVPYEQYF; CDR3nt: TGTGCCTGGGGACGGGACAGCGTCCCCTACGAGCAGTACTTC; d_gene: TRBD1; v_gene: TRBV30; abundance: NA; j_gene: TRBJ2-7
CDR3aa: CASTLSSGYGYTF; CDR3nt: TGTGCCTCCACCCTCAGCTCAGGCTATGGCTACACCTTC; d_gene: NA; v_gene: TRBV10-3; abundance: few; j_gene: TRBJ1-2
CDR3aa: CASSFSGGGSGANVLTF; CDR3nt: TGTGCCAGCAGTTTTAGCGGGGGGGGCTCTGGGGCCAACGTCCTGACTTTC; d_gene: TRBD2; v_gene: TRBV7-3; abundance: few; j_gene: TRBJ2-6
CDR3aa: CASSQSPWDSEQFF; CDR3nt: TGCGCCAGCAGCCAAAGCCCCTGGGACTCCGAGCAGTTCTTC; d_gene: NA; v_gene: TRBV4-3; abundance: NA; j_gene: TRBJ2-1
CDR3aa: CASSRQGAVTEAFF; CDR3nt: TGTGCCAGCAGCCGACAGGGGGCTGTCACTGAAGCTTTCTTT; d_gene: TRBD1; v_gene: TRBV6-5; abundance: few; j_gene: TRBJ1-1
CDR3aa: CASRLASHLGQETQYF; CDR3nt: TGTGCCAGCAGACTAGCTTCACACCTAGGGCAAGAGACCCAGTACTTC; d_gene: NA; v_gene: TRBV2; abundance: NA; j_gene: TRBJ2-5
CDR3aa: CAWREHGRGHGYTF; CDR3nt: TGTGCCTGGAGGGAACACGGAAGGGGGCATGGCTACACCTTC; d_gene: TRBD1; v_gene: TRBV30; abundance: few; j_gene: TRBJ1-2
CDR3aa: CAISLGTSGGADTQYF; CDR3nt: TGTGCCATCAGTCTTGGGACTAGCGGGGGCGCAGATACGCAGTATTTT; d_gene: TRBD2; v_gene: TRBV10-3; abundance: few; j_gene: TRBJ2-3
CDR3aa: CASSQGPNANTGELFF; CDR3nt: TGCGCCAGTTCCCAGGGGCCGAATGCGAACACCGGGGAGCTGTTTTTT; d_gene: NA; v_gene: TRBV5-1; abundance: NA; j_gene: TRBJ2-2
CDR3aa: CASITDDGDTEAFF; CDR3nt: TGTGCCAGCATTACTGATGACGGGGACACTGAAGCTTTCTTT; d_gene: NA; v_gene: TRBV7-2; abundance: many; j_gene: TRBJ1-1
CDR3aa: CASSQDSYGYTF; CDR3nt: TGTGCCAGCAGCCAAGACAGCTATGGCTACACCTTC; d_gene: NA; v_gene: TRBV5-4; abundance: few; j_gene: TRBJ1-2
CDR3aa: CASSNITGARTDTIYF; CDR3nt: TGTGCCAGCAGCAATATTACAGGGGCCCGAACGGACACCATATATTTT; d_gene: TRBD1; v_gene: TRBV11-3; abundance: NA; j_gene: TRBJ1-3
CDR3aa: CASSTGQGSYNEQFF; CDR3nt: TGTGCCAGCAGCACCGGACAGGGGTCCTACAATGAGCAGTTCTTC; d_gene: TRBD1; v_gene: TRBV9; abundance: few; j_gene: TRBJ2-1
CDR3aa: CASRPTSGGGITQYF; CDR3nt: TGTGCCAGCAGACCGACTAGCGGGGGAGGGATTACGCAGTATTTT; d_gene: TRBD2; v_gene: TRBV2; abundance: few; j_gene: TRBJ2-3
CDR3aa: CASRAEGRTNYGYTF; CDR3nt: TGTGCCAGCCGAGCGGAAGGCAGAACTAACTATGGCTACACCTTC; d_gene: NA; v_gene: TRBV6-4; abundance: few; j_gene: TRBJ1-2
CDR3aa: CASSQGEFGELFF; CDR3nt: TGCGCCAGCAGCCAAGGCGAGTTCGGGGAGCTGTTTTTT; d_gene: NA; v_gene: TRBV4-3; abundance: few; j_gene: TRBJ2-2
CDR3aa: CASSQDLHQVGGYTF; CDR3nt: TGCGCCAGCAGCCAAGATCTCCACCAGGTGGGCGGCTACACCTTC; d_gene: NA; v_gene: TRBV4-3; abundance: few; j_gene: TRBJ1-2